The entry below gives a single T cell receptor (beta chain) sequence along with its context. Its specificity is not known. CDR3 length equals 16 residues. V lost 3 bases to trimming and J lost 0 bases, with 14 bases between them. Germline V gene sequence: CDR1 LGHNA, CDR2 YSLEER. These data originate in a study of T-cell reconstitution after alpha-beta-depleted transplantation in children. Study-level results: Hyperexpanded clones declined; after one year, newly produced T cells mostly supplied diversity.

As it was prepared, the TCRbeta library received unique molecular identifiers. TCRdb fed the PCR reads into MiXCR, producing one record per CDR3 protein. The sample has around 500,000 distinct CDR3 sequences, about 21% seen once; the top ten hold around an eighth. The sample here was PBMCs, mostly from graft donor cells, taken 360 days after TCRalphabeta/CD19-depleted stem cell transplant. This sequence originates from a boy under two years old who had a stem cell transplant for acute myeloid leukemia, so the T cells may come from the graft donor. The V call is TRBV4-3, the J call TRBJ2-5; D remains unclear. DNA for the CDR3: TGCGCCAGCAGCCACTTAATCGACTCAGACCAAGAGACCCAGTACTTC. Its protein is CASSHLIDSDQETQYF.